Below, 23 T cell receptor beta chains from the same sample are listed, as sequenced in a study of T cell responses to AZD1222 COVID-19 vaccine. TCRdb keeps only in-frame clones here, not all; method: immunoSEQ multiplex PCR. The sample carries roughly 120,000 clones, roughly 91% recorded once. This specimen was peripheral blood, taken 28 days after the second AZD1222 dose. All receptors come from an adult who received the AZD1222 COVID-19 vaccine.

The V call is TRBV4-3, the J call TRBJ1-3; D ambiguous. V gave up 1 base and J gave up 4 bases, with 17 bases separating them. Germline CDR1 reads LGHNA; CDR2 reads YSLEER. The CDR3 sequence is 17 residues long. CDR3 loop: CASSQGHRGGSGNTIYF. DNA of the CDR3: TGCGCCAGCAGCCAAGGCCACCGGGGTGGGTCGGGAAACACCATATATTTT.

V and J are TRBV7-2 and TRBJ2-1; D might be TRBD1 (6 bases). The CDR3 is 18 amino acids. Germline CDR1 is SGHTA and CDR2 is FQGNSA. Trimming shortened V by 6 bases and J by 4 bases, and 25 bases separated the two germline ends. The DNA for the CDR3 is TGTGCCAGCAGTTCTAGTCCGAACAGGGTTCTACTATACAATGAGCAGTTCTTC. It translates to CASSSSPNRVLLYNEQFF.

The gene calls are TRBV10-3 and TRBJ2-7, with 15 bases fitting TRBD2. In germline, CDR1 is ENHRY, CDR2 SYGVKD. Trimming took 2 bases from V and 0 from J; bases not matched to a gene: 5. The CDR3 has 18 amino acids. CDR3 DNA: TGTGCCATCAGTGAGGGAGGGACTAGCGGGAGGCTCTCCTACGAGCAGTACTTC. The encoded protein is CAISEGGTSGRLSYEQYF.

This clone has more than one count but fewer than ten. The chain links TRBV5-5 to TRBJ1-4, with D unclear. The CDR3 sequence is 12 residues long. The germline gives CDR1 SGHKS, CDR2 YYEKEE (reference sequence). The V and J ends lost 1 base and 4 bases respectively, with 2 bases between them. CDR3: CASSLINEKLFF. CDR3 bases: TGTGCCAGCAGCTTGATTAATGAAAAACTGTTTTTT. Full variable domain (rest looked up from reference TRBV5-5 and TRBJ1-4): DAGVTQSPTHLIKTRGQQVTLRCSPISGHKSVSWYQQVLGQGPQFIFQYYEKEERGRGNFPDRFSARQFPNYSSELNVNALLLGDSALYLCASSLINEKLFFGSGTQLSVL.

This chain uses TRBV5-4 with TRBJ2-2, with D possibly being TRBD2 (6 bases). V gave up 1 base and J gave up 6 bases, with 25 bases separating them. Germline values: CDR1 SGHNT, CDR2 YYREEE (reference sequence). This CDR3 has 19 residues. Here the CDR3 DNA reads TGTGCCAGCAGCTTGATAGGATTGGGAGGAGGAAGCGATCCCGGGGAGCTGTTTTTT. Amino acid sequence: CASSLIGLGGGSDPGELFF.

The chain joins TRBV13 to TRBJ2-7; 7 nucleotides align to TRBD1. J lost 3 bases, V lost 5 bases, and 4 bases had no gene match. The length of the CDR3 is 13 residues. From germline, CDR1 is PRHDT and CDR2 FYEKMQ (reference sequence). The DNA of the CDR3 is TGTGCCAGCAGCGACAGGGCAAACTACGAGCAGTACTTC. It encodes CASSDRANYEQYF. Together with reference TRBV13 and TRBJ2-7, the CDR3 gives the full variable domain: AAGVIQSPRHLIKEKRETATLKCYPIPRHDTVYWYQQGPGQDPQFLISFYEKMQSDKGSIPDRFSAQQFSDYHSELNMSSLELGDSALYFCASSDRANYEQYFGPGTRLTVT.

Here the CDR3 DNA reads TGTGCCAGCAGCTTGGAGTGGGGTAGCGTGGAGTACTTC. Its protein is CASSLEWGSVEYF. The chain couples TRBV5-5 to TRBJ2-7; D might be TRBD2 (5 bases). Germline V gene sequence: CDR1 SGHKS, CDR2 YYEKEE (reference sequence). V was trimmed by 0 bases and J by 11 bases, leaving 15 bases between them. The CDR3 spans 13 residues.

The J gene is TRBJ1-4, the V gene TRBV3-1 (or the pseudogene TRBV3-2); D gene unclear. The V end was cut by 2 bases, the J end by 4 bases, with 14 bases between. Germline V CDR1 and CDR2: LGHDT, YNNKEL (reference sequence). The CDR3 is 16 amino acids. The chain's CDR3 is CASSQPRLWHNEKLFF. CDR3 coding DNA: TGTGCCAGCAGCCAACCCCGACTGTGGCATAATGAAAAACTGTTTTTT.

The chain recombines TRBV7-2 with TRBJ2-7, with D tentatively TRBD1 (6 bases). Trimming left V 3 bases short and J 6 bases short, with 15 bases between. Germline V gene lookup returns CDR1 SGHTA and CDR2 FQGNSA. The CDR3 contains 14 residues. CDR3 nucleotide sequence: TGTGCCAGCAGCTTGGACAGAGCCTACGTCGAGCAGTACTTC. This sequence encodes CASSLDRAYVEQYF. The whole variable domain, filled in from reference TRBV7-2 and TRBJ2-7, reads GAGVSQSPSNKVTEKGKDVELRCDPISGHTALYWYRQSLGQGLEFLIYFQGNSAPDKSGLPSDRFSAERTGGSVSTLTIQRTQQEDSAVYLCASSLDRAYVEQYFGPGTRLTVT.

The chain's CDR3 is CASSDIGARAYNEQFF. The CDR3 coding sequence is TGTGCCAGCAGTGACATAGGGGCGCGGGCCTACAATGAGCAGTTCTTC. The chain is built from TRBV6-4 and TRBJ2-1; D is perhaps TRBD1 or TRBD2 (5 bases each). Germline V gene sequence: CDR1 MRHNA, CDR2 SNTAGT. V was pared by 2 bases and J by 2 bases, with 13 bases between. The CDR3 contains 16 residues.

The genes are TRBV11-3 and TRBJ1-3; perhaps TRBD1 as D (5 bases). The CDR3 loop spans 16 amino acids. Trimming left V 5 bases short and J 8 bases short, with 22 bases between. Germline assignment: CDR1 SGHNT and CDR2 YENEEA. CDR3 amino acids: CASSPLGAWGKDTIYF. CDR3 coding DNA: TGTGCCAGCAGCCCACTCGGGGCGTGGGGAAAGGACACCATATATTTT.

This rearrangement joins TRBV2 to TRBJ2-3; D is uncertain. Germline V gene sequence: CDR1 SNHLY, CDR2 FYNNEI. CDR3 length equals 15 residues. V lost 1 base to trimming and J lost 2 bases, with 10 bases between them. In DNA, the CDR3 is TGTGCCAGCAGTGAAGGGCATTTTACCACAGATACGCAGTATTTT. Its protein is CASSEGHFTTDTQYF.

The chain is built from TRBV28 and TRBJ2-7; TRBD2 agrees at 11 bases. The CDR3 covers 15 residues. Unmatched junction bases numbered 6, after V lost 6 bases and J lost 2 bases. Germline lookup yields CDR1 MDHEN and CDR2 SYDVKM. DNA of the CDR3: TGTGCCAGCAGACCTCATAGCGGGAGGGCCTACGAGCAGTACTTC. The encoded protein is CASRPHSGRAYEQYF.

This chain uses TRBV10-3 with TRBJ2-2; D tentatively fits TRBD1 or TRBD2 (5 bases each). From germline, CDR1 is ENHRY and CDR2 SYGVKD. The V and J ends lost 8 bases and 4 bases respectively, with 11 bases between them. The CDR3 length is 13 residues. CDR3 DNA: TGTGCCATCGGGGGTCGAGGCACCGGGGAGCTGTTTTTT. Translated, it gives CAIGGRGTGELFF.

The rearrangement uses TRBV13 and TRBJ1-1; no definite D call. Trimming pared 2 bases from V and 2 bases from J, leaving 15 bases between. Germline V gene lookup returns CDR1 PRHDT and CDR2 FYEKMQ (reference sequence). The CDR3 has 16 amino acids. Here the CDR3 reads CASSLNWAGVNTEAFF. The CDR3 bases are TGTGCCAGCAGCTTAAATTGGGCAGGAGTCAACACTGAAGCTTTCTTT.

The chain joins TRBV11-3 to TRBJ2-2, with unresolved D. The CDR3 extends over 11 amino acids. Trimming cost V 5 bases and J 5 bases, with 3 bases left between them. The germline V gene encodes CDR1 SGHNT and CDR2 YENEEA. The CDR3 DNA reads TGTGCCAGCAGCCGAACCGGGGAGCTGTTTTTT. Amino acids: CASSRTGELFF.

The chain combines TRBV7-3 with TRBJ2-3; D perhaps matches TRBD2 (6 bases). This CDR3 contains 14 residues. Germline CDR1 is SGHTA and CDR2 is FQGTGA. Trimming removed 5 bases at V and 2 bases at J, with 11 bases between. CDR3 protein: CASSGAGHTDTQYF. CDR3 DNA sequence: TGTGCCAGCAGCGGGGCGGGGCACACAGATACGCAGTATTTT.

This chain connects TRBV5-1 to TRBJ1-1; TRBD1 might be the D (5 bases). The V gene lost 4 bases and the J gene lost 4 bases, with 14 bases spanning the gap. From germline, CDR1 is SGHRS and CDR2 YFSETQ. This CDR3 contains 14 residues. CDR3 in DNA: TGCGCCAGCAGCACACAAGGGGCCCTCACTGAAGCTTTCTTT. Its translation: CASSTQGALTEAFF. The full variable domain, in which reference TRBV5-1 and TRBJ1-1 provide the parts outside the CDR3, is KAGVTQTPRYLIKTRGQQVTLSCSPISGHRSVSWYQQTPGQGLQFLFEYFSETQRNKGNFPGRFSGRQFSNSRSEMNVSTLELGDSALYLCASSTQGALTEAFFGQGTRLTVV.

The V call is TRBV19, the J call TRBJ2-7; D possibly uses TRBD1 or TRBD2 (5 bases each). This CDR3 is built from 15 residues. Germline V gene sequence: CDR1 LNHDA, CDR2 SQIVND (reference sequence). The V gene lost 5 bases and the J gene lost 0 bases, with 14 bases spanning the gap. In DNA, the CDR3 is TGTGCCAGTAGTGTCACCGGGGCCTCCTCCTACGAGCAGTACTTC. Translation gives CASSVTGASSYEQYF.

The rearrangement uses TRBV11-2 and TRBJ2-7, with D possibly being TRBD1 (6 bases). The CDR3 spans 14 residues. CDR1 and CDR2 (germline): SGHAT, FQNNGV. The ends were cut back, 5 bases at V and 6 bases at J, with 17 bases in the middle. This chain's CDR3 is CASSPRKGVGEQYF. DNA of the CDR3: TGTGCCAGCAGCCCCCGCAAGGGGGTGGGCGAGCAGTACTTC.

V usage is TRBV3-1 (or the pseudogene TRBV3-2) and J usage is TRBJ1-1; possible D gene TRBD1, 6 bases. The germline V gene has CDR1 LGHDT and CDR2 YNNKEL (reference sequence). The CDR3 has 19 amino acids. V lost 3 bases and J 5 bases, leaving 28 bases between the germline ends. This CDR3 is CASSHGRSRAINRETEAFF. The CDR3 coding sequence is TGTGCCAGCAGCCACGGAAGATCAAGAGCAATTAACAGGGAAACTGAAGCTTTCTTT.

The chain combines TRBV28 with TRBJ2-3, with a possible D match to TRBD1 (5 bases). The V end was cut by 7 bases, the J end by 0 bases, with 11 bases between. CDR1 is MDHEN and CDR2 is SYDVKM in the germline V gene. This CDR3 is built from 14 residues. For the CDR3, the DNA is TGTGCCAGCAACAGGCCAACTAGCACAGATACGCAGTATTTT. Translating gives CASNRPTSTDTQYF.

This clone was observed a handful of times. The chain has TRBV7-2 and TRBJ2-3; tentative D call: TRBD1 (5 bases). CDR1 is SGHTA, CDR2 FQGNSA, per germline. This CDR3 is 14 amino acids long. V was cut by 5 bases and J by 0 bases, with 9 bases left in between. CDR3 sequence: CASSTRQSTDTQYF. In nucleotides, the CDR3 is TGTGCCAGCAGCACACGACAGAGCACAGATACGCAGTATTTT.